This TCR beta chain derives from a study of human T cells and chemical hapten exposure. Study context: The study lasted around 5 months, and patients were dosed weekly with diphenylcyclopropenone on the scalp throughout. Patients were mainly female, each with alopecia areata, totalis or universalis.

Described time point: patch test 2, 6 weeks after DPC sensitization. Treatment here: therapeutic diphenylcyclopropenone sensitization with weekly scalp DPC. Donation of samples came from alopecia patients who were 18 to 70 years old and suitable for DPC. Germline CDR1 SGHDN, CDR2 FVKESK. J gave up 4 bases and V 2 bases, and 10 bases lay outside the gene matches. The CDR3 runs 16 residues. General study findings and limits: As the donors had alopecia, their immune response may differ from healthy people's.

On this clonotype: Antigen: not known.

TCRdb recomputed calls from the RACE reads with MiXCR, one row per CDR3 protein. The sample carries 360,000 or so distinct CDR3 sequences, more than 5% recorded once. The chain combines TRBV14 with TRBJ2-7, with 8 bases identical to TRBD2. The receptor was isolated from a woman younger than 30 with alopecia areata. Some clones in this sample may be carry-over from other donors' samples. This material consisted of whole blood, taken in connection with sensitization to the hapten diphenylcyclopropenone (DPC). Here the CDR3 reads CASSQQPGLGYYEQYF. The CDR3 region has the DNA TGTGCCAGCAGCCAACAACCGGGACTAGGCTATTACGAGCAGTACTTC.